The text below deals with one T cell receptor (beta chain). Its target is not known. Next came a second PCR, run for about 7 to 11 cycles, which used a sample-barcoded 5' primer along with a J-beta primer mix. TCRdb recomputed calls from the 5' RACE reads with MiXCR, one row per CDR3 protein. The sample records roughly 800,000 distinct CDR3 sequences, roughly 25% being singletons. The sample comes from a study of blood T cells in healthy people across ages. Whole-study findings and limits: Donor CMV status, an unknown factor, possibly confounded changes in expanded clonotypes.

The CDR3 is 16 residues long. V shed 3 bases and J shed 5 bases, with 19 bases lying between them. A further study also used this sample, focusing on T cells of mothers and their children. That paper states: Random nucleotides (2-4) and sample barcodes were added by the M1S primer used in the second PCR. The output of TCR recombination is shaped by thymic selection similarly in related and unrelated pairs. Among related mother-child pairs, overlap was slightly higher than in unrelated pairs, though not significantly.

This TCR was sampled from a boy aged 5-17 years in good health. The rearrangement links TRBV12-3 or TRBV12-4 to TRBJ1-1; a possible D gene is TRBD1 (5 bases). The source material was blood. The CDR3 DNA reads TGTGCCAGCAGTTTGGGCAAATGGGGGATAGGAACTGAAGCTTTCTTT. The encoded protein is CASSLGKWGIGTEAFF.